Shown below are 13 T cell receptor beta chains from a single sample sequenced in a study of blood T cell repertoires in COVID-19. Clones were sequenced by immunoSEQ multiplex PCR, and TCRdb holds only the in-frame ones, with some missing. The repertoire holds hundreds of thousands of clones, with roughly 90% as singletons. The sample comprised peripheral blood. Every receptor here comes from a woman in her 50s with active or convalescent COVID-19.

The V and J genes are TRBV7-2 and TRBJ1-1; the match to TRBD1 covers 7 bases. The CDR3 is made up of 15 amino acids. The ends lost 2 bases at V and 0 bases at J; junction bases unmatched: 3. Germline loops: CDR1 SGHTA, CDR2 FQGNSA. The CDR3: CASSLTGAVNTEAFF. The CDR3 DNA sequence: TGTGCCAGCAGCTTAACAGGGGCAGTGAACACTGAAGCTTTCTTT.

The CDR3 DNA is TGCGCCAGCAGCCAAGTCTACTGGCGGGGGGCGCATGGGACCCAGTACTTC. Translated: CASSQVYWRGAHGTQYF. The chain employs TRBV4-1 and TRBJ2-5; 8 bases agree with TRBD2. V shed 1 base, J shed 7 bases, and the junction held 14 bases outside the gene matches. The germline V gene encodes CDR1 MGHRA and CDR2 YSYEKL. The CDR3 totals 17 residues.

This chain joins TRBV7-2 and TRBJ1-6; possibly TRBD1 for D (5 bases). Looked up from germline, CDR1 is SGHTA and CDR2 is FQGNSA. Trimming took off 2 bases at V and 3 bases at J, with 11 bases between the two ends. The CDR3 covers 16 residues. As DNA, the CDR3 is TGTGCCAGCAGCTTAAGCTTGACAGACTATAATTCACCCCTCCACTTT. Protein: CASSLSLTDYNSPLHF.

CDR3 DNA: TGTGCCAGCTCACGTCCGGGACAAAAGTTGGGTGGCTACACCTTC. Amino acids: CASSRPGQKLGGYTF. V usage is TRBV18 and J usage is TRBJ1-2, with a possible D match to TRBD1 (6 bases). The germline V gene has CDR1 KGHSH and CDR2 LQKENI. Trimming stripped 4 bases from V and 7 bases from J, with 19 bases between. The CDR3 spans 15 residues.

The chain recombines TRBV6-1 with TRBJ2-7, with 7 bases aligning to TRBD1. Per germline, CDR1 MNHNS and CDR2 SASEGT. The ends lost 0 bases at V and 7 bases at J; junction bases unmatched: 3. This CDR3 comprises 13 residues. The CDR3 DNA reads as TGTGCCAGCAGTGAAGCACCACAGGGGGAGCAGTACTTC. Its translation is CASSEAPQGEQYF.

The J gene is TRBJ1-1, the V gene TRBV7-3; 8 nucleotides line up with TRBD1. CDR1 SGHTA and CDR2 FQGTGA come from the germline V gene. CDR3 size: 16 residues. J gave up 4 bases and V 2 bases, and 9 bases lay outside the gene matches. The CDR3 DNA follows: TGTGCCAGCAGCTTATCCGGAGGACAGGGAGGCACTGAAGCTTTCTTT. It is translated as CASSLSGGQGGTEAFF.

This rearrangement joins TRBV7-3 to TRBJ1-1; D possibly corresponds to TRBD1 (6 bases). The V gene lost 5 bases and the J gene lost 4 bases, with 11 bases spanning the gap. The length of the CDR3 is 13 residues. The germline CDR1 and CDR2 sequences are SGHTA and FQGTGA. The CDR3 loop reads CASSLLGATEAFF. CDR3 in DNA: TGTGCCAGCAGCCTTTTGGGGGCCACTGAAGCTTTCTTT. Full variable domain (outside the CDR3, taken from reference TRBV7-3 and TRBJ1-1): GAGVSQTPSNKVTEKGKYVELRCDPISGHTALYWYRQSLGQGPEFLIYFQGTGAADDSGLPNDRFFAVRPEGSVSTLKIQRTERGDSAVYLCASSLLGATEAFFGQGTRLTVV.

This clone has a single count. CDR3 in DNA: TGTGCCAGCAGCCAGAGGGACAGAATATATAATTCACCCCTCCACTTT. Amino acid sequence: CASSQRDRIYNSPLHF. J is TRBJ1-6 and V is TRBV3-1 (or the pseudogene TRBV3-2), with 7 nucleotides matching TRBD1. From germline, CDR1 is LGHDT and CDR2 YNNKEL (reference sequence). This CDR3 spans 16 amino acids. V gave up 3 bases and J gave up 4 bases; unmatched junction bases: 6.

Turning to this clone: Other DNA sequences in this specimen translate into the identical CDR3. The rearrangement uses TRBV27 and TRBJ1-4, with D unresolved. CDR3 length equals 14 residues. The germline gives CDR1 MNHEY, CDR2 SMNVEV (reference sequence). The V end lost 8 bases, the J end lost 0 bases, and 10 bases lay between the germline ends. CDR3 region: CASRSVATNEKLFF. In DNA, the CDR3 is TGTGCCAGCCGATCGGTTGCAACTAATGAAAAACTGTTTTTT.

The J gene is TRBJ2-1, the V gene TRBV2; D perhaps matches TRBD1 (5 bases). This CDR3 is built from 14 residues. Deletions cut 2 bases from V and 6 bases from J, with 11 bases between. The germline gives CDR1 SNHLY, CDR2 FYNNEI. The CDR3 region has the DNA TGTGCCAGCAGTGAACTCAGGGTCCCCAATGAGCAGTTCTTC. This gives the protein CASSELRVPNEQFF.

The CDR3 loop reads CSVEGLAGVRDTQYF. As DNA, the CDR3 is TGCAGCGTTGAAGGGCTAGCGGGAGTTCGAGATACGCAGTATTTT. The V gene is TRBV29-1, the J gene TRBJ2-3, with TRBD2 matching 10 bases. CDR3 size: 15 residues. The germline V gene has CDR1 SQVTM and CDR2 ANQGSEA. V shed 1 base and J 5 bases; nucleotides not matched to a gene: 6.

In DNA, the CDR3 is TGTGCCAGTCAATTAGCGGGAGGTCCCTACGAGCAGTACTTC. Translation gives CASQLAGGPYEQYF. The chain has TRBV7-2 and TRBJ2-7, with 10 bases matching TRBD2. The J segment lost 2 bases and the V segment lost 9 bases, leaving 7 bases of the junction unmatched. The CDR3 contains 14 residues. Germline CDR1 and CDR2: SGHTA and FQGNSA.

The chain's CDR3 is CASSPGGGLEKLFF. CDR3 nucleotide sequence: TGTGCCAGCAGCCCGGGCGGGGGGCTGGAAAAACTGTTTTTT. This chain links TRBV28 with TRBJ1-4; tentatively, D is TRBD1 (6 bases). The V end was cut by 6 bases, the J end by 8 bases, with 16 bases between. The CDR3 has 14 amino acids. Germline CDR1 is MDHEN and CDR2 is SYDVKM. Full variable domain (remainder filled in from reference TRBV28 and TRBJ1-4): DVKVTQSSRYLVKRTGEKVFLECVQDMDHENMFWYRQDPGLGLRLIYFSYDVKMKEKGDIPEGYSVSREKKERFSLILESASTNQTSMYLCASSPGGGLEKLFFGSGTQLSVL.